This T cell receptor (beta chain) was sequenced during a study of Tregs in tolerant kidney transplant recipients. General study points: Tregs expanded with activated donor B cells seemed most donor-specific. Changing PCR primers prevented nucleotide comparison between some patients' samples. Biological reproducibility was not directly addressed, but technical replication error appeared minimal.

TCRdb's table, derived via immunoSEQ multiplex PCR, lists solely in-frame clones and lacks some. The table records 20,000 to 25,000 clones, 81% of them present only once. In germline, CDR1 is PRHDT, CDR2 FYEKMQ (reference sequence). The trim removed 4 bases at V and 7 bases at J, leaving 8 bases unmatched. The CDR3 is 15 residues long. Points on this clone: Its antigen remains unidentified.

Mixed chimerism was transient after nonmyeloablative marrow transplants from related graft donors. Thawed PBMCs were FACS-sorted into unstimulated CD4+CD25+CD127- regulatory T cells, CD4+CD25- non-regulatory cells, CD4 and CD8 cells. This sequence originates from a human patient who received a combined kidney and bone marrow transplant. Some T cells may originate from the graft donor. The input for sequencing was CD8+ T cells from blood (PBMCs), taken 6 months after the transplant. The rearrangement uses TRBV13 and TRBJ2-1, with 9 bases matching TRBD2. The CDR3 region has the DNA TGTGCCAGCAGCTCCACTAGCGGGTGGGGTAATGAGCAGTTCTTC. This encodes CASSSTSGWGNEQFF.